The 32 T cell receptor beta chains in this list originate from one sample, sequenced in a study of OX40 agonist ivuxolimab in advanced cancers. Only in-frame clones appear in the TCRdb table, and some are missing; sequencing was by immunoSEQ multiplex PCR. The data show about 13,000 clones, around two thirds seen once. The starting material was CD4+ or CD8+ T cells sorted from blood, obtained in a trial of the OX40 agonist ivuxolimab. Source of these receptors: an adult with an advanced solid tumor such as melanoma, head and neck, liver or kidney cancer.

There are a few counts of this clone. This chain connects TRBV7-3 to TRBJ2-2, with D possibly TRBD2 on 5 matching bases. Germline loops: CDR1 SGHTA, CDR2 FQGTGA. V was cut by 2 bases and J by 7 bases, with 11 bases left in between. The CDR3 runs 14 residues. CDR3 bases: TGTGCCAGCAGCTTAGATCGGGGAAGCGGGGAGCTGTTTTTT. It translates to CASSLDRGSGELFF.

This sequence joins TRBV7-9 and TRBJ2-5, with a possible D match to TRBD2 (5 bases). The CDR3 consists of 14 residues. Trimming shortened V by 6 bases and J by 2 bases, and 13 bases separated the two germline ends. Germline V gives CDR1 SEHNR, CDR2 FQNEAQ (reference sequence). CDR3 amino acids: CASSSLEAQETQYF. CDR3 bases: TGTGCCAGCAGTTCCTTGGAGGCGCAAGAGACCCAGTACTTC.

A word on this clone: Other nucleotide sequences from this sample produce the same CDR3. This sequence joins TRBV5-4 and TRBJ1-2, with D maybe TRBD1 (6 bases). CDR1 and CDR2 (germline): SGHNT, YYREEE (reference sequence). This CDR3 spans 14 amino acids. The ends were cut back, 4 bases at V and 8 bases at J, with 18 bases in the middle. The CDR3 DNA follows: TGTGCCAGCAGCCCCCTACAGGGTCCGGAGGGCTACACCTTC. Its protein is CASSPLQGPEGYTF.

This CDR3 is CASSLTTYYHYGYTF. The CDR3 DNA reads TGTGCCAGCAGCCTTACGACTTATTACCACTATGGCTACACCTTC. The gene calls are TRBV2 and TRBJ1-2; D unclear. Looked up from germline, CDR1 is SNHLY and CDR2 is FYNNEI. V shed 6 bases and J shed 3 bases, with 17 bases lying between them. The CDR3 totals 15 residues.

The chain uses TRBV6-1 and TRBJ2-3, with 12 positions matching TRBD2. Trimming at V came to 2 bases and at J to 2 bases, leaving 8 bases not matched to a gene. From germline, CDR1 is MNHNS and CDR2 SASEGT. The CDR3 is 18 residues long. As DNA, the CDR3 is TGTGCCAGCAGTGAATCTAGCGGGAGGGGCGCAAACACAGATACGCAGTATTTT. Encoded protein: CASSESSGRGANTDTQYF.

Only a few counts were recorded for this clone. This rearrangement joins TRBV27 to TRBJ1-2, with TRBD1 matching 9 bases. The germline CDR1 and CDR2 sequences are MNHEY and SMNVEV (reference sequence). Trimming at V came to 6 bases and at J to 2 bases, leaving 4 bases not matched to a gene. The CDR3 runs to 14 residues. CDR3 sequence (DNA): TGTGCCAGCAGGGACAGGGGCCCCAACTATGGCTACACCTTC. Its translation: CASRDRGPNYGYTF.

The chain links TRBV5-6 to TRBJ2-7; D is ambiguous. The germline V and J ends were trimmed by 2 bases and 7 bases, with 7 bases remaining between them. Germline CDR1 SGHDT, CDR2 YYEEEE. The CDR3 has 11 amino acids. The CDR3 bases are TGTGCCAGCAGCTTCTCGGGTGAGCAGTACTTC. The encoded protein is CASSFSGEQYF.

The gene calls are TRBV5-1 and TRBJ2-3; no firm D call. The CDR3 is 14 amino acids. Trimming took 0 bases from V and 5 from J, leaving 10 bases between them. The germline CDR1 and CDR2 sequences are SGHRS and YFSETQ. The CDR3 protein is CASSLAKVGDTQYF. DNA for the CDR3: TGCGCCAGCAGCTTGGCGAAGGTAGGAGATACGCAGTATTTT.

The CDR3 here is CASSPWENQPQHF. The DNA of the CDR3 is TGTGCCAGCAGTCCCTGGGAGAATCAGCCCCAGCATTTT. V and J are TRBV27 and TRBJ1-5; D remains unclear. V lost 5 bases to trimming and J lost 4 bases, with 9 bases between them. The germline V gene encodes CDR1 MNHEY and CDR2 SMNVEV (reference sequence). This CDR3 spans 13 amino acids.

Concerning this clone: This may be a read error: a much more frequent sequence differs by one nucleotide. This sample also contains other DNA sequences that code for the same CDR3. CDR3 DNA: TGTGCCAGCAGCCAAGATCTAGCGGGAGGTACAGATACGCAGTATTTT. This translates into CASSQDLAGGTDTQYF. V and J are TRBV4-2 and TRBJ2-3; 11 positions match TRBD2. Per the germline V gene, CDR1 is LGHNA and CDR2 is YNFKEQ. The CDR3 runs to 16 residues. V shed 0 bases and J 3 bases; nucleotides not matched to a gene: 2.

There are many counts of this clone. The chain couples TRBV6-5 to TRBJ1-1; D perhaps matches TRBD1 (5 bases). Germline lookup yields CDR1 MNHEY and CDR2 SVGAGI. Trimming left V 6 bases short and J 3 bases short, with 11 bases between. The CDR3 spans 13 residues. The CDR3 DNA is TGTGCCAGCAGCCAAGACAGCGACACTGAAGCTTTCTTT. Translating it yields CASSQDSDTEAFF.

The chain has TRBV19 and TRBJ2-1, with 8 bases identical to TRBD2. CDR3 size: 16 residues. Losses at the gene ends were 1 base for V and 3 bases for J; bases not matched to a gene: 5. Per the germline V gene, CDR1 is LNHDA and CDR2 is SQIVND (reference sequence). The chain's CDR3 is CASSIVSGSHYNEQFF. DNA of the CDR3: TGTGCCAGTAGTATAGTCAGCGGGAGTCACTACAATGAGCAGTTCTTC.

The V gene is TRBV7-8, the J gene TRBJ2-5; D gene ambiguous. Germline CDR1 reads SGHVS; CDR2 reads FQNEAQ. CDR3 length: 16 residues. V gave up 0 bases and J gave up 0 bases, with 11 bases separating them. The CDR3 nucleotides read TGTGCCAGCAGCTTAGCGACTCATATGTACCAAGAGACCCAGTACTTC. Translating gives CASSLATHMYQETQYF.

The chain couples TRBV4-1 to TRBJ1-2, with a tentative D call TRBD1 (6 bases). With 4 bases removed from V and 8 bases from J, the gap between germline ends came to 14 bases. The CDR3 runs 13 residues. Germline V gene lookup returns CDR1 MGHRA and CDR2 YSYEKL. CDR3 residues: CASSLQGNDGYTF. CDR3 DNA sequence: TGCGCCAGCAGCCTACAGGGAAACGACGGCTACACCTTC.

This chain uses TRBV28 with TRBJ2-1, with D possibly being TRBD1 (6 bases). CDR3 length: 16 residues. Germline V gene sequence: CDR1 MDHEN, CDR2 SYDVKM. Between the trimmed V and J ends, which lost 4 bases and 4 bases, there was a span of 17 bases. The CDR3 nucleotides read TGTGCCAGCAGTTCACCGACAGCGAGGGGGTACAATGAGCAGTTCTTC. Translating it yields CASSSPTARGYNEQFF.

The chain links TRBV6-4 to TRBJ2-1; unclear D gene. Germline CDR1 reads MRHNA; CDR2 reads SNTAGT. This CDR3 is built from 14 residues. V shed 7 bases and J shed 6 bases, with 16 bases lying between them. The CDR3 loop is CASTPALTVNEQFF. The CDR3 nucleotides are TGTGCCAGCACCCCAGCCCTCACCGTCAATGAGCAGTTCTTC.

This clone was found once. The chain carries TRBV5-6 and TRBJ2-7; no clear D. Per germline, CDR1 SGHDT and CDR2 YYEEEE. The CDR3 runs to 13 residues. V dropped 4 bases and J dropped 5 bases, with 13 bases sitting between them. CDR3 sequence reads: CASSPETGNEQYF. In DNA, the CDR3 is TGTGCCAGCAGCCCGGAAACGGGTAACGAGCAGTACTTC. Using reference TRBV5-6 and TRBJ2-7 for the parts outside the CDR3, the full variable domain is DAGVTQSPTHLIKTRGQQVTLRCSPKSGHDTVSWYQQALGQGPQFIFQYYEEEERQRGNFPDRFSGHQFPNYSSELNVNALLLGDSALYLCASSPETGNEQYFGPGTRLTVT.

This clone has only a few counts. The chain is built from TRBV18 and TRBJ1-2; 7 positions match TRBD1. The CDR3 covers 15 residues. With V trimmed by 3 bases and J by 6 bases, 10 bases remained unmatched. From germline, CDR1 is KGHSH and CDR2 LQKENI. CDR3 sequence reads: CASSPWDDRVNGYTF. CDR3 DNA sequence: TGTGCCAGCTCACCGTGGGATGACAGGGTCAATGGCTACACCTTC.

The V gene is TRBV14, the J gene TRBJ2-7, with D tentatively TRBD1 or TRBD2 (5 bases each). The CDR3 is made up of 14 amino acids. V gave up 3 bases and J gave up 2 bases, with 11 bases separating them. Germline V lookup: CDR1 SGHDN, CDR2 FVKESK. The CDR3 nucleotides read TGTGCCAGCAGCCATAGACGGGGCGCCTACGAGCAGTACTTC. Translated: CASSHRRGAYEQYF. The full variable domain, in which reference TRBV14 and TRBJ2-7 provide the parts outside the CDR3, is EAGVTQFPSHSVIEKGQTVTLRCDPISGHDNLYWYRRVMGKEIKFLLHFVKESKQDESGMPNNRFLAERTGGTYSTLKVQPAELEDSGVYFCASSHRRGAYEQYFGPGTRLTVT.

This chain connects TRBV6-1 to TRBJ2-1; 10 positions agree with TRBD2. The V segment lost 2 bases and the J segment 8 bases; nucleotides outside the gene matches: 6. This CDR3 is 15 amino acids long. Germline V gene data show CDR1 as MNHNS and CDR2 as SASEGT. The CDR3 DNA follows: TGTGCCAGCAGTGAAAAGATAGCGGGAGGCGATGAGCAGTTCTTC. It specifies CASSEKIAGGDEQFF.

The chain uses TRBV6-1 and TRBJ2-1, with TRBD2 as a possible D gene (8 bases). The germline V gene has CDR1 MNHNS and CDR2 SASEGT. This CDR3 is 20 amino acids long. V dropped 0 bases and J dropped 1 base, with 22 bases sitting between them. The CDR3 spells CASSEAGLAGQTGSYNEQFF. CDR3 nucleotides: TGTGCCAGCAGTGAAGCGGGATTAGCGGGACAGACGGGGTCCTACAATGAGCAGTTCTTC.

This clone was counted a few times. This chain joins TRBV7-2 and TRBJ2-7, with D uncertain. This CDR3 contains 13 residues. The germline V gene encodes CDR1 SGHTA and CDR2 FQGNSA. The V gene lost 5 bases and the J gene lost 6 bases, with 14 bases spanning the gap. The DNA for the CDR3 is TGTGCCAGCAGCGCGTCAGCAGTATCCGAGCAGTACTTC. This sequence encodes CASSASAVSEQYF.

The chain joins TRBV27 to TRBJ2-7; perhaps TRBD1 as D (6 bases). This CDR3 comprises 13 residues. V was clipped by 6 bases and J by 3 bases, with 12 bases between them. From germline, CDR1 is MNHEY and CDR2 SMNVEV (reference sequence). This CDR3 is CASRYRVYYEQYF. The DNA of the CDR3 is TGTGCCAGCAGATACAGGGTCTACTACGAGCAGTACTTC.

This clone counts as medium-sized. The chain uses TRBV29-1 and TRBJ2-3; D is unresolved. There are 13 residues in the CDR3. Germline V lookup: CDR1 SQVTM, CDR2 ANQGSEA. Trimming shortened V by 7 bases and J by 4 bases, and 15 bases separated the two germline ends. The CDR3 nucleotides are TGCAGCGCGACACCCGGCTCCTCAGATACGCAGTATTTT. Amino acid sequence: CSATPGSSDTQYF.

This clone was counted a few times. The DNA is omitted, as the CDR3 cannot be located on it reliably, and the CDR3 follows TCRdb's listing. This chain joins TRBV7-9 and TRBJ1-2. The CDR3 is made up of 14 amino acids, end residues included. The germline V gene encodes CDR1 SEHNR and CDR2 FQNEAQ (reference sequence). The CDR3 loop is CASSFGPGGYGYTF.

The rearrangement uses TRBV15 and TRBJ2-1, with a possible D match to TRBD2 (5 bases). Germline V gives CDR1 LNHNV, CDR2 YYDKDF (reference sequence). The CDR3 contains 14 residues. V was trimmed by 1 base and J by 7 bases, leaving 11 bases between them. This CDR3 reads CATSRGVGGNEQFF. The CDR3 DNA reads as TGTGCCACCAGCAGAGGGGTGGGCGGGAATGAGCAGTTCTTC.

This rearrangement joins TRBV6-5 to TRBJ2-5, with TRBD2 identical over 8 bases. The J call may be incorrect, as the DNA end agrees better with TRBJ2-7. CDR1 is MNHEY, CDR2 SVGAGI, per germline. This CDR3 has 15 residues. CDR3 sequence: CASRGDSGNVYEQYF. The CDR3 coding sequence is TGTGCCAGCAGGGGAGATAGCGGGAACGTCTACGAGCAGTACTTC.

The chain is built from TRBV7-9 and TRBJ2-7, with D perhaps assigned TRBD1 or TRBD2 (5 bases each). The V gene's germline CDR1 is SEHNR and CDR2 FQNEAQ (reference sequence). This CDR3 comprises 14 residues. Trimming removed 5 bases from V and 1 base from J, with 12 bases in between. The CDR3 region is CASSPGALSYEQYF. In DNA, the CDR3 is TGTGCCAGCAGCCCCGGGGCACTTTCCTACGAGCAGTACTTC.

The chain links TRBV27 to TRBJ2-7, with D perhaps matching TRBD1 (5 bases). V was trimmed by 4 bases and J by 4 bases, leaving 11 bases between them. CDR1 is MNHEY and CDR2 is SMNVEV in the germline V gene (reference sequence). The CDR3 spans 13 residues. The chain's CDR3 is CASSWGPRYEQYF. CDR3 coding DNA: TGTGCCAGCAGTTGGGGCCCGCGATACGAGCAGTACTTC.

The CDR3 DNA sequence: TGTGCCAGCAGCCCTTTAGCGGGAGGAGTAAACAATGAGCAGTTCTTC. Protein: CASSPLAGGVNNEQFF. The chain recombines TRBV11-2 with TRBJ2-1; the match to TRBD2 covers 10 bases. The length of the CDR3 is 16 residues. Germline V CDR1 and CDR2: SGHAT, FQNNGV. V lost 5 bases to trimming and J lost 5 bases; unmatched junction nucleotides: 9.

The chain uses TRBV13 and TRBJ2-2; D is perhaps TRBD2 (6 bases). Germline values: CDR1 PRHDT, CDR2 FYEKMQ (reference sequence). The CDR3 length is 14 residues. Between the trimmed V and J ends, which lost 5 bases and 11 bases, there was a span of 18 bases. Here the CDR3 reads CASSLFRGDRELFF. The CDR3 nucleotides are TGTGCCAGCAGCCTGTTCCGCGGGGACCGAGAGCTGTTTTTT.

CDR3 loop: CAISAVGTGELFF. The CDR3 DNA reads TGTGCCATCAGTGCGGTGGGAACCGGGGAGCTGTTTTTT. The rearrangement links TRBV10-3 to TRBJ2-2; no clear D. Per germline, CDR1 ENHRY and CDR2 SYGVKD. The CDR3 is 13 residues long. Trimming pared 4 bases from V and 5 bases from J, leaving 8 bases between.